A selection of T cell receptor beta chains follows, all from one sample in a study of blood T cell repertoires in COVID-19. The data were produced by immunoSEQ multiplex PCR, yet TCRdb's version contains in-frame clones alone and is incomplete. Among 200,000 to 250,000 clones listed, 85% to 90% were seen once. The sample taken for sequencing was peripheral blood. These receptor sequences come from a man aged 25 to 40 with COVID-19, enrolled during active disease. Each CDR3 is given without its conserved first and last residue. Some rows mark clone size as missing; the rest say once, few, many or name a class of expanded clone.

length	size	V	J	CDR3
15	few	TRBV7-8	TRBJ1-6	ASSFTGTGEYNSPLH
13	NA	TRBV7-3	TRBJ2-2	ASSPQGSHTGELF
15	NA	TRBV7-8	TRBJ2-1	ASSLDRLAGGPNEQF
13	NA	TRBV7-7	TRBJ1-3	ASSFGEGPGNTIY
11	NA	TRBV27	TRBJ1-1	ASSWGLNTEAF
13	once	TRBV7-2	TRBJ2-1	ASSLGANSYNEQF
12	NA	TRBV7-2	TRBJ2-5	ASSARTGWEAQY
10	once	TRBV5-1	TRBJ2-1	ASSSNYNEQF
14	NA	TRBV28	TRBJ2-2	ASSTITSGRAGELF
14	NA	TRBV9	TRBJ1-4	ASSVEGQGINEKLF
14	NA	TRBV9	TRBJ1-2	ASSVADDGRAYGYT
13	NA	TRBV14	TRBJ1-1	ASSQARGMNTEAF
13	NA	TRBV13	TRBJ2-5	ASSLGGRGGETQY
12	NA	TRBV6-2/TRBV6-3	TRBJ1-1	ASSSGTGPPEAF
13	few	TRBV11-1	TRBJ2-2	ASSGQGADAGELF
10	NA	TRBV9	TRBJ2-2	ASSVGIGELF
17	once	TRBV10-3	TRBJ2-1	AISEPSGSGSLSYNEQF
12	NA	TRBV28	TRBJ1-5	ASITTRDNQPQH
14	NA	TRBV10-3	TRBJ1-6	AISENRGVGRSPLH
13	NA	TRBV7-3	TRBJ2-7	ASSLKGLPGYEQY
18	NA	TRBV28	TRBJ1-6	ASSYARAGQGESYNSPLH
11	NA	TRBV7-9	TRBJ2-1	ASTPLGPDEQF
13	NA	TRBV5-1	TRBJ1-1	ASSPGHSLNTEAF
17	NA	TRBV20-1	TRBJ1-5	SASSSGDRGHYSNQPQH
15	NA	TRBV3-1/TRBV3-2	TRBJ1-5	ASSQDEGRAPGQPQH
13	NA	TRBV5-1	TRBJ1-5	ASSAGEYSNQPQH
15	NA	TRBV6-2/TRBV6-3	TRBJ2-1	ASSSGLAGGGYNEQF
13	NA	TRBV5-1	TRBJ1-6	ASSWSTGNNSPLH
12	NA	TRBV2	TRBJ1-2	ASSDRQINYGYT
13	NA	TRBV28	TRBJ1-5	ASSTDFYSNQPQH
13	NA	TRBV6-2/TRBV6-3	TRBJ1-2	ASSLDRGRQEGYT
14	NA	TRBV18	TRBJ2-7	ASSSRGGPSSYEQY
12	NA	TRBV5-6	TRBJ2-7	ASTSLAGPGEQY
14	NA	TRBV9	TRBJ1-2	ASSSETGMTNYGYT
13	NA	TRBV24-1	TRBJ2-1	ATSDLGGPGNEQF
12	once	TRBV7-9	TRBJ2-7	ASSSQGPYYEQY
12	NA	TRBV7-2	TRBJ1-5	ASSFAVNNQPQH
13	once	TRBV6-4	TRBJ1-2	ASSEMAGGNYGYT
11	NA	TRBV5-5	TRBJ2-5	ASSWDIAETQY
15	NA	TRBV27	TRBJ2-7	ASSPGTGGGGLREQY
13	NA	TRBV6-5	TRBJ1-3	ASSRQGAWGNTIY
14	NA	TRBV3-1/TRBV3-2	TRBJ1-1	ASSPTRGAQGTEAF
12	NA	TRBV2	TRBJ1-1	ASSEQAINTEAF
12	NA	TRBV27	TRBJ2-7	ASSLYGGHYEQY
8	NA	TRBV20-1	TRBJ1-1	SAADTEAF
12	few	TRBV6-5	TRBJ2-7	ASSAQSPLYEQY
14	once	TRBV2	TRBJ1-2	ASSRLGQGSNYGYT
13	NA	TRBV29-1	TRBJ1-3	SVEDFAGNGNTIY
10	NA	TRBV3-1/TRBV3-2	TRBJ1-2	ASSQEPGVYT
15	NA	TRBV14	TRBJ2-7	ASSQVTRQGVNYEQY
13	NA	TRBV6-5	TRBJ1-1	ASRPTGRVNTEAF
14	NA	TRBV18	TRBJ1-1	ASSASSQGTNTEAF
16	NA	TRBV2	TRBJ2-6	ASNGGQGIVSGANVLT
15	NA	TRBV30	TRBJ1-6	AWSPARAVFYNSPLH
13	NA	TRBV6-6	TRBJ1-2	ASSNRDNFVEGYT
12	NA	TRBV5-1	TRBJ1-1	ASSLGQGRSEAF
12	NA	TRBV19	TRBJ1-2	ASSLEGRGYGYT